The 7 T cell receptor beta chains in this list originate from one sample, sequenced in a study of HIV-infected patients and healthy controls (dated by TCRdb to between 2012 and 2015). After antiretroviral therapy began, follow-up blood was collected from HIV-infected patients roughly three months, about 14 weeks, later. Since whole blood was used without any cell fractionation, the repertoire reflected all peripheral T cells in unsorted form. Libraries were constructed by 5' RACE. Sequencing was carried out with an Illumina MiSeq. Reverse transcription of around 450 ng RNA was performed with SuperScript III using primers directed against the alpha and beta constant regions. Separate alpha and beta chain libraries were generated by chain-specific third strand synthesis with multiplexing indices. Using fastp trimming at Q25 and MiXCR clonotype assembly, TCRdb reanalyzed the public sequencing data and kept in-frame beta chains. Every entry covers one CDR3 protein and lists the most common genes and DNA from its rows. The sample data list 6,000 to 7,000 distinct CDR3 sequences, and about 7.4% of these were observed just once. The ten top clones hold about 15% of the sample.

The input for sequencing was blood, taken during antiretroviral therapy. These TCRs come from an adult with HIV infection.

This clonotype came up a few times. CDR3 sequence: CASSTSGGPQETQYF. DNA for the CDR3: TGTGCCAGCAGTACTAGCGGGGGGCCTCAAGAGACCCAGTACTTC. The rearrangement links TRBV6-5 to TRBJ2-5; 12 nucleotides match TRBD2. There are 15 residues in the CDR3. Germline V gene lookup returns CDR1 MNHEY and CDR2 SVGAGI. V was clipped by 5 bases and J by 2 bases; unmatched bases: 3.

This clonotype is deemed medium-sized (0.01 to 0.1%). The V call is TRBV5-1, the J call TRBJ2-5; 7 nucleotides align to TRBD1. The trim removed 4 bases at V and 4 bases at J, leaving 7 bases unmatched. The germline V gene encodes CDR1 SGHRS and CDR2 YFSETQ. This CDR3 has 14 residues. The CDR3 sequence: CASSASTGSETQYF. In nucleotides, the CDR3 is TGCGCCAGCAGCGCCTCGACAGGGTCAGAGACCCAGTACTTC.

This clonotype ranks as medium-sized. The chain recombines TRBV20-1 with TRBJ1-6; TRBD1 agrees at 10 bases. CDR1 is DFQATT, CDR2 SNEGSKA, per germline (reference sequence). The CDR3 has 14 amino acids. V was clipped by 3 bases and J by 10 bases; unmatched bases: 6. CDR3 coding DNA: TGCAGTGCTAGGTCCGGGACAGGGGTCTCACCCCTCCACTTT. It specifies CSARSGTGVSPLHF.

This clonotype was recorded many times. The chain has TRBV14 and TRBJ2-2; D is ambiguous. The CDR3 consists of 14 residues. With 1 base removed from V and 6 bases from J, the gap between germline ends came to 9 bases. Germline V gene lookup returns CDR1 SGHDN and CDR2 FVKESK. CDR3 sequence: CASSQASWAGELFF. CDR3 sequence (DNA): TGTGCCAGCAGCCAAGCGTCATGGGCCGGGGAGCTGTTTTTT.

By frequency in the sample, this clonotype is medium-sized (0.01 to 0.1%). The genes are TRBV12-3 or TRBV12-4 and TRBJ2-7; D gene uncertain. CDR3 length: 16 amino acids. The germline V and J ends were trimmed by 3 bases and 6 bases, with 21 bases remaining between them. CDR3 bases: TGTGCCAGCAGTTTGGACCTCTTGGCACCCCTCGGCGAGCAGTACTTC. Amino acid sequence: CASSLDLLAPLGEQYF.

Judged by abundance, this clonotype is medium-sized (0.01 to 0.1%). V is TRBV6-1 and J is TRBJ2-4; D possibly uses TRBD1 or TRBD2 (5 bases each). The CDR3 is 15 amino acids. The germline gives CDR1 MNHNS, CDR2 SASEGT. Trimming left V 4 bases short and J 7 bases short, with 17 bases between. The CDR3: CASSGGIGTANIQYF. CDR3 bases: TGTGCCAGCAGTGGGGGTATAGGGACGGCGAACATTCAGTACTTC.

This clonotype showed up many times. This chain uses TRBV5-1 with TRBJ2-7; D could derive from TRBD1 or TRBD2 (5 bases each). The CDR3 is made up of 13 amino acids. In germline, CDR1 is SGHRS, CDR2 YFSETQ. The V and J ends lost 2 bases and 0 bases respectively, with 6 bases between them. CDR3 nucleotides: TGCGCCAGCAGCTTCGGGGCCTCCTACGAGCAGTACTTC. This encodes CASSFGASYEQYF.